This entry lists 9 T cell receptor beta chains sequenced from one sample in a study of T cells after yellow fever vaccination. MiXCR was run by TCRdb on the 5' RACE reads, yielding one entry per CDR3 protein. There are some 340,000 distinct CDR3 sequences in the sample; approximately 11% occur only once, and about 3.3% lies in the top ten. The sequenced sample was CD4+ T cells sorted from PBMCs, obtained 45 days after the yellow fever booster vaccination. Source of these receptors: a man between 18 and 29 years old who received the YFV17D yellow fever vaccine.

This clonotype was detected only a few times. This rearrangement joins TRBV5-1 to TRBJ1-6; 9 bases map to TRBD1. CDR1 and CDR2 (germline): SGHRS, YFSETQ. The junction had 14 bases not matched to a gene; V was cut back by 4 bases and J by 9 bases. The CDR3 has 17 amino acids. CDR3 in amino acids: CASSQDRGVVSGSPLHF. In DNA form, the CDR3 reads TGCGCCAGCAGCCAGGACAGGGGTGTAGTTTCGGGTTCACCCCTCCACTTT. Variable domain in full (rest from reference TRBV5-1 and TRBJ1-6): KAGVTQTPRYLIKTRGQQVTLSCSPISGHRSVSWYQQTPGQGLQFLFEYFSETQRNKGNFPGRFSGRQFSNSRSEMNVSTLELGDSALYLCASSQDRGVVSGSPLHFGNGTRLTVT.

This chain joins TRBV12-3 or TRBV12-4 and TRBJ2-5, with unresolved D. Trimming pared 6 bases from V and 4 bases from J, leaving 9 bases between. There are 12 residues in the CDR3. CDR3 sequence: CASRPLGETQYF. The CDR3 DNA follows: TGTGCCAGCAGGCCCCTGGGAGAGACCCAGTACTTC.

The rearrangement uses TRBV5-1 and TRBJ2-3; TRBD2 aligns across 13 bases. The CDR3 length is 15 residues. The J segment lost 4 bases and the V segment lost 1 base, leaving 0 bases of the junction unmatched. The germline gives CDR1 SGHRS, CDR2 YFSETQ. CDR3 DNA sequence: TGCGCCAGCAGCTTGACTAGCGGGGGGGCAGATACGCAGTATTTT. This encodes CASSLTSGGADTQYF.

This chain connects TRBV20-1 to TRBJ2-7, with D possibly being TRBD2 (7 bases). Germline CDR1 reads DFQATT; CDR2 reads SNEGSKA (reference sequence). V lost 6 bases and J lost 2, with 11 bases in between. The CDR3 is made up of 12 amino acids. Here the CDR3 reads CSAGGAPYEQYF. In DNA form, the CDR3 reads TGCAGTGCGGGGGGGGCACCCTACGAGCAGTACTTC.

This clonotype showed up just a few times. The CDR3 loop reads CASSLSRTSTDYGYTF. The CDR3 coding sequence is TGCGCCAGCAGCTTGAGTCGGACATCCACGGACTATGGCTACACCTTC. The rearrangement uses TRBV5-1 and TRBJ1-2; possibly TRBD1 for D (5 bases). Per the germline V gene, CDR1 is SGHRS and CDR2 is YFSETQ. The CDR3 loop spans 16 amino acids. V was trimmed by 1 base and J by 3 bases, leaving 16 bases between them.

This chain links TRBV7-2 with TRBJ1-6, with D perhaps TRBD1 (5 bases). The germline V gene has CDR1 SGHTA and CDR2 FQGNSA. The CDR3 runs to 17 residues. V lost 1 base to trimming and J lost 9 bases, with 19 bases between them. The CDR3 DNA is TGTGCCAGCAGCTTAGAGCATCAGGGCTTCGGTGGTTCACCCCTCCACTTT. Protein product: CASSLEHQGFGGSPLHF.

CDR3 bases: TGTGCTAGCAGCTTGACCCCCGCCTCCCAACGGGGAGACGAGCAGTACGTC. It yields the protein CASSLTPASQRGDEQYV. This chain links TRBV7-7 with TRBJ2-7; possible D gene TRBD2, 5 bases. Germline CDR1 SSHAT, CDR2 FNYEAQ (reference sequence). The CDR3 consists of 17 residues.

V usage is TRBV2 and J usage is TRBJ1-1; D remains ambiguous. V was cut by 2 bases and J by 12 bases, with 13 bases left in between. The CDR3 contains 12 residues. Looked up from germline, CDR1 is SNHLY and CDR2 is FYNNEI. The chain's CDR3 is CASSESRTVPFF. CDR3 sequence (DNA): TGTGCCAGCAGTGAAAGTAGGACCGTGCCTTTCTTT.

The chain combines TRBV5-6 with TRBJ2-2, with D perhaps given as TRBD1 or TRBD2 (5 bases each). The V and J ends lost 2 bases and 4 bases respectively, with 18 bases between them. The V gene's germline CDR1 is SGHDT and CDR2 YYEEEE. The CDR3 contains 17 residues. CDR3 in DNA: TGTGCCAGCAGCTTTACAATCCAGAGGGGATCCACCGGGGAGCTGTTTTTT. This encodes CASSFTIQRGSTGELFF. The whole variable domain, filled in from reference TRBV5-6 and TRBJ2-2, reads DAGVTQSPTHLIKTRGQQVTLRCSPKSGHDTVSWYQQALGQGPQFIFQYYEEEERQRGNFPDRFSGHQFPNYSSELNVNALLLGDSALYLCASSFTIQRGSTGELFFGEGSRLTVL.